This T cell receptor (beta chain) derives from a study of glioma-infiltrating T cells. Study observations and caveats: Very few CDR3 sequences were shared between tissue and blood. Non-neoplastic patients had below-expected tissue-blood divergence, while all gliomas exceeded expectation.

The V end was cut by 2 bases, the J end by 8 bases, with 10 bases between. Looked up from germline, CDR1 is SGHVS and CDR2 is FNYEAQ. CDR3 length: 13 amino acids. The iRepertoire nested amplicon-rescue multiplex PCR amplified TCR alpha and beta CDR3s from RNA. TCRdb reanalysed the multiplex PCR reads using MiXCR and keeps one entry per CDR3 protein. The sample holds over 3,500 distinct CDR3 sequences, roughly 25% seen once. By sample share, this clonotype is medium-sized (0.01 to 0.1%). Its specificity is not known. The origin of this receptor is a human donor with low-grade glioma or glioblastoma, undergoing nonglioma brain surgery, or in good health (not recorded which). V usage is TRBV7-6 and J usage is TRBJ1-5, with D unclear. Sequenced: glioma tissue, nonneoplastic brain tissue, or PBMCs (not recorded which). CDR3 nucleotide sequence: TGTGCCAGCAGCTTAAGCTATGGGGAGCCCCAGCATTTT. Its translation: CASSLSYGEPQHF.